Shown below are 9 T cell receptor beta chains from a single sample sequenced in a study of CD8+ T cells in alopecia areata. cDNA reverse transcribed from extracted RNA served as the sequencing template. Measured with immunoSEQ multiplex PCR; TCRdb has only the in-frame clones, and not every one. The repertoire consists of around 3,200 clones, none detected only once. Sequences were obtained from lesional skin. These receptors all come from a C3H/HeJ mouse with alopecia areata. The mouse line has the MHC haplotype H2-k.

This clone was counted many times. All gene names here are mouse names. Read coverage stops 4 residues before the CDR3 terminus; the germline J gene supplies the remainder. The chain recombines TRBV3 with TRBJ2-7; tentative D call: TRBD2 (6 bases). The CDR3 is 16 residues long. Germline V gene sequence: CDR1 SNHLY, CDR2 FYNGKV (reference sequence). V shed 5 bases and J shed 0 bases, with 17 bases lying between them. The sequenced part of the CDR3 DNA is TGTGCCAGCAGCGTAGGCCTGGGGAGGAGCTCCTAT. It is translated as CASSVGLGRSSY. The full CDR3 protein reads CASSVGLGRSSYEQYF.

This clone was seen repeatedly, ten times or more. The gene symbols are mouse symbols. The read is 4 residues too short to cover the CDR3 end, so that end is filled in from the germline J gene. Other nucleotide sequences in the sample specify the same CDR3. This chain joins TRBV5 and TRBJ1-1, with D unresolved. The CDR3 loop spans 12 amino acids. Germline CDR1 and CDR2: LGHNA and YNLKQL (reference sequence). Trimming left V 3 bases short and J 4 bases short, with 6 bases between. The CDR3 here is CASSQEGTEVFF. The part of the CDR3 DNA that was read is TGTGCCAGCAGCCAGGAGGGCACA.

This clone was detected ten times or more. The germline and genes are mouse ones. The read ends 4 residues early relative to the CDR3; the germline J gene fills the gap. The chain is built from TRBV14 and TRBJ2-5; 10 nucleotides align to TRBD1. CDR3 size: 14 residues. Germline V lookup: CDR1 SGHDT, CDR2 FRDEAV. CDR3 region: CASSLVGQGDTQYF. CDR3 DNA (partial): TGTGCCAGCAGTTTAGTGGGACAGGGGGAC.

This clone was seen at least ten times. Gene names refer to mouse genes. The read is 4 residues too short to cover the CDR3 end, so that end is filled in from the germline J gene. The chain carries TRBV31 and TRBJ2-7; D remains unclear. CDR1 and CDR2 from the germline V gene are GKSSPN and SITVG. CDR3 length equals 14 residues. The V end was cut by 0 bases, the J end by 0 bases, with 9 bases between. CDR3 DNA (partial): TGTGCCTGGAGTCTCGACTCCCTCTCCTAT. It specifies CAWSLDSLSY. The CDR3 reads in full as CAWSLDSLSYEQYF.

This clone was picked up many times. Gene names are the mouse ones. The CDR3 end lies 4 residues beyond the end of the read and is filled in from the germline J gene. The rearrangement links TRBV16 to TRBJ1-2, with 7 bases lining up with TRBD1. The germline V gene encodes CDR1 SGHSA and CDR2 FRNQAP. The CDR3 extends over 14 amino acids. The V and J ends lost 0 bases and 2 bases, in that order; junction bases with no gene match: 0. The covered CDR3 bases are TGTGCAAGCAGCTTAGAACAGGGGAACTCC. Encoded protein: CASSLEQGNS. The full CDR3 protein is CASSLEQGNSDYTF.

This clone was detected ten times or more. The genes are named according to mouse. The DNA ends 4 residues before the CDR3 does, and the rest of the CDR3 is filled in from the germline J gene. The chain employs TRBV31 and TRBJ2-3; perhaps TRBD2 as D (5 bases). There are 12 residues in the CDR3. Germline CDR1 and CDR2: GKSSPN and SITVG. V was pared by 3 bases and J by 2 bases, with 6 bases between. CDR3: CAWRLVAETLYF. Incomplete CDR3 DNA: TGTGCCTGGAGACTGGTTGCAGAA.

The sample holds a few counts of this clone. Gene names follow the mouse nomenclature. CDR3 amino acids: CASSSGTGGASSYEQYF. CDR3 bases read: TGTGCCAGCAGTTCCGGGACTGGGGGGGCCAGCTCCTAT. The chain uses TRBV14 and TRBJ2-7; 14 nucleotides line up with TRBD2. Sequencing ends 4 residues short of the CDR3 end; the germline J gene provides the rest. CDR1 SGHDT and CDR2 FRDEAV come from the germline V gene. The CDR3 sequence is 17 residues long. With 3 bases clipped from V and 0 bases from J, the junction kept 5 bases outside the gene matches.

This clone was seen ten or more times. Germline and genes here are mouse. The read finishes 4 residues shy of the CDR3 end, and the germline J gene is used to complete it. The gene calls are TRBV1 and TRBJ2-7; tentative D call: TRBD2 (6 bases). CDR1 is NSQYPW and CDR2 is LRSPGD in the germline V gene (reference sequence). The CDR3 is made up of 12 amino acids. The CDR3 sequence: CTCSAGGDEQYF. CDR3 bases read: TGCACCTGCAGTGCAGGGGGGGAT.

This clone was found many times. Here the gene names and germline are mouse. The CDR3 bases that were read are TGTGCCAGCAGATATCCGGGACTGGGGGGCTATGCT. As protein: CASRYPGLGGYA. Given in full, the CDR3 is CASRYPGLGGYAEQFF. The gene calls are TRBV13-1 and TRBJ2-1; TRBD2 matches 12 bases. The missing CDR3 end, 4 residues past where the read stops, is filled in from the germline J gene. The V segment lost 5 bases and the J segment 3 bases; nucleotides outside the gene matches: 6. Germline lookup yields CDR1 NSHNY and CDR2 SYGAGN. The CDR3 consists of 16 residues.